What follows are 8 T cell receptor beta chains derived from one specimen sequenced in a study of T cells in localized non-small cell lung cancer. The table came from immunoSEQ multiplex PCR; TCRdb's copy has only in-frame clones and leaves some out. The profile shows approximately 17,000 clones, more than 65% of them singletons. The sequencing here drew on peripheral blood, taken before any cancer treatment. The receptors derive from a male donor at least 60 years old with stage I lung adenocarcinoma.

The chain combines TRBV10-3 with TRBJ2-1; D possibly uses TRBD1 or TRBD2 (6 bases each). This CDR3 region has 16 residues. Germline loops: CDR1 ENHRY, CDR2 SYGVKD. The germline V and J ends were trimmed by 8 bases and 5 bases, with 22 bases remaining between them. The CDR3 coding sequence is TGTGCCATCGGCCAAGGGGGTGGGACTCAGAACAATGAGCAGTTCTTC. It specifies CAIGQGGGTQNNEQFF.

This rearrangement joins TRBV12-5 to TRBJ1-2, with TRBD1 as a possible D gene (5 bases). CDR1 LGHNT and CDR2 FRNRAP come from the germline V gene. The CDR3 consists of 17 residues. The germline V and J ends were trimmed by 4 bases and 3 bases, with 21 bases remaining between them. The CDR3 region is CASGSTSGPLEHYGYTF. The CDR3 nucleotides read TGTGCTAGTGGTTCGACTTCGGGGCCACTTGAGCACTATGGCTACACCTTC.

V is TRBV9 and J is TRBJ2-7; no clear D. The CDR3 sequence is 14 residues long. Germline CDR1 and CDR2: SGDLS and YYNGEE. Trimming removed 0 bases at V and 1 base at J, with 8 bases between. The CDR3 region is CASSVAWQSYEQYF. CDR3 sequence (DNA): TGTGCCAGCAGCGTAGCTTGGCAATCCTACGAGCAGTACTTC.

This clone rates as medium-sized. The chain links TRBV7-6 to TRBJ2-7; D might be TRBD2 (5 bases). Germline V lookup: CDR1 SGHVS, CDR2 FNYEAQ. Trimming stripped 1 base from V and 7 bases from J, with 14 bases between. This CDR3 is 14 amino acids long. CDR3 residues: CASSLVGEGGEQYF. The CDR3 nucleotides read TGTGCCAGCAGCTTAGTCGGAGAGGGTGGGGAGCAGTACTTC. The entire variable domain, with the rest obtained from reference TRBV7-6 and TRBJ2-7, is as follows: GAGVSQSPRYKVTKRGQDVALRCDPISGHVSLYWYRQALGQGPEFLTYFNYEAQQDKSGLPNDRFSAERPEGSISTLTIQRTEQRDSAMYRCASSLVGEGGEQYFGPGTRLTVT.

The chain combines TRBV4-3 with TRBJ2-1; TRBD2 aligns across 14 bases. CDR1 is LGHNA, CDR2 YSLEER, per germline. Unmatched junction bases numbered 4, after V lost 4 bases and J lost 2 bases. The CDR3 loop spans 17 amino acids. CDR3 region: CASSLGTSGSTYNEQFF. Here the CDR3 DNA reads TGCGCCAGCAGCCTGGGGACTAGCGGGAGTACCTACAATGAGCAGTTCTTC.

The chain has TRBV5-4 and TRBJ2-2; 10 bases agree with TRBD2. The germline V gene encodes CDR1 SGHNT and CDR2 YYREEE (reference sequence). The V segment lost 3 bases and the J segment 3 bases; nucleotides outside the gene matches: 5. The CDR3 spans 16 residues. The chain's CDR3 is CASSSLTSGDTGELFF. CDR3 coding DNA: TGTGCCAGCAGCTCTCTTACTAGCGGGGACACCGGGGAGCTGTTTTTT.

The rearrangement joins TRBV19 to TRBJ2-1; possibly TRBD1 or TRBD2 for D (6 bases each). The V end was cut by 3 bases, the J end by 6 bases, with 9 bases between. The CDR3 covers 13 residues. The germline V gene encodes CDR1 LNHDA and CDR2 SQIVND (reference sequence). CDR3 sequence: CASSIGGLNEQFF. The CDR3 bases are TGTGCCAGTAGTATTGGGGGGCTCAATGAGCAGTTCTTC.

This chain uses TRBV5-1 with TRBJ2-5, with 7 positions matching TRBD2. J gave up 4 bases and V 4 bases, and 4 bases lay outside the gene matches. This CDR3 has 13 amino acids. The germline V gene has CDR1 SGHRS and CDR2 YFSETQ. CDR3 protein: CASSAGVGETQYF. The CDR3 DNA reads TGCGCCAGCAGCGCGGGAGTTGGAGAGACCCAGTACTTC.